The clone carrying this TCR beta chain has more than one count but fewer than ten. Its antigen is not identified. This sample is part of a study of beta chain features in type 1 diabetes. Study-level findings and limits: Within each of all four CD4+ subsets, Type 1 diabetes patients had TCRB CDR3s that were moderately but significantly shorter.

Per germline, CDR1 KGHSH and CDR2 LQKENI. The CDR3 length is 16 residues. V dropped 4 bases and J dropped 1; count of bases not matched to a gene: 6. Investigators reverse transcribed all isolated RNA, so they sequenced expressed TCRB transcripts. Produced via immunoSEQ multiplex PCR; TCRdb's table is partial and in-frame only. The sample includes around 600,000 clones, roughly 12% seen only once; the top ten take 0.095% to 0.15%. The gene calls are TRBV18 and TRBJ2-5; 10 positions match TRBD2. Source material: naive CD4+ T cells from blood. The TCR was taken from a man younger than 45 with type 1 diabetes. Written as DNA, the CDR3 is TGTGCCAGCTCACTGCGGCCTAGCGGGGGCCAAGAGACCCAGTACTTC. Translation gives CASSLRPSGGQETQYF.